The subject of this entry is one TCR beta chain. The data are from a study of blood T cell repertoires in COVID-19. Produced via immunoSEQ multiplex PCR; TCRdb's table is partial and in-frame only. The sample consists of some 190,000 clones, approximately 80% of them appearing once. Material: peripheral blood. This clonotype was obtained from a woman of 80 years or more with COVID-19, enrolled during active disease.

The DNA of the CDR3 is TGTGCCAGCAGCCTAGACAGGGCTGAAAAACTGTTTTTT. Its translation is CASSLDRAEKLFF. The chain is built from TRBV12-3 or TRBV12-4 and TRBJ1-4; TRBD1 agrees at 7 bases. The junction had 5 bases not matched to a gene; V was cut back by 6 bases and J by 7 bases. CDR3 length: 13 residues.